This passage covers 16 T cell receptor beta chains from one sample sequenced in a study of response to subunit inactivated influenza vaccine. Each CDR3 protein gets one entry after TCRdb re-called the RT-PCR reads with MiXCR. The table records around 570,000 distinct CDR3 sequences, approximately 10% of them present only once. The data also belong to a second study, concerning T cells expressing NK-cell markers. As that study records: Libraries used 5'RACE template switching adding universal primer site and UMIs.

The specimen comprised PBMCs from blood, sampled on the day of vaccination. The receptors here all came from a man aged 50-59 years who received an inactivated influenza vaccine.

This clonotype was observed a handful of times. The chain links TRBV7-2 to TRBJ2-7, with 8 bases aligning to TRBD1. Trimming cost V 5 bases and J 4 bases; bases outside gene matches: 10. Germline V gene data show CDR1 as SGHTA and CDR2 as FQGNSA. The length of the CDR3 is 15 residues. CDR3 DNA sequence: TGTGCCAGCAGCCGAGACGGACAGGGAAGTTACGAGCAGTACTTC. It yields the protein CASSRDGQGSYEQYF.

This rearrangement joins TRBV28 to TRBJ2-7; D not resolved. V lost 10 bases and J lost 2, with 21 bases in between. Germline V gene lookup returns CDR1 MDHEN and CDR2 SYDVKM. The CDR3 contains 15 residues. DNA for the CDR3: TGTGCCACCTGCTATGCCCCGCCGGGTACCTACGAGCAGTACTTC. The encoded protein is CATCYAPPGTYEQYF.

This clonotype was recorded at least ten times. The chain carries TRBV12-3 or TRBV12-4 and TRBJ1-2, with unresolved D. Trimming pared 5 bases from V and 0 bases from J, leaving 10 bases between. The CDR3 spans 14 residues. The CDR3 protein is CASSPKGANYGYTF. CDR3 DNA: TGTGCCAGCAGTCCGAAAGGAGCTAACTATGGCTACACCTTC.

This sequence joins TRBV18 and TRBJ2-1, with D possibly TRBD2 on 6 matching bases. The CDR3 consists of 17 residues. Trimming took 0 bases from V and 1 from J, leaving 13 bases between them. Germline V gene lookup returns CDR1 KGHSH and CDR2 LQKENI. The CDR3 DNA sequence: TGTGCCAGCTCACCACCAATAAGCGGGCCGTCCTACAATGAGCAGTTCTTC. It is translated as CASSPPISGPSYNEQFF.

The V gene is TRBV10-2, the J gene TRBJ1-6; TRBD1 matches at 7 bases. V lost 5 bases, J lost 13 bases, and 11 bases stayed unmatched. CDR1 and CDR2 (germline): WSHSY, SAAADI. This CDR3 contains 14 residues. The DNA for the CDR3 is TGCGCCAGCAGTTGGGGACAGAGTTCAACGCCCCTCCACTTT. This sequence encodes CASSWGQSSTPLHF.

V and J are TRBV29-1 and TRBJ1-1; unclear D gene. CDR3 length: 12 residues. V dropped 8 bases and J dropped 1 base, with 11 bases sitting between them. Germline V gives CDR1 SQVTM, CDR2 ANQGSEA. In nucleotides, the CDR3 is TGCAGCTTGCGGGCAGGGAACACTGAAGCTTTCTTT. It encodes CSLRAGNTEAFF.

In its sample, this clonotype was seen a few times. This chain links TRBV4-2 with TRBJ2-3, with a tentative D call TRBD2 (6 bases). Germline values: CDR1 LGHNA, CDR2 YNFKEQ. V was cut by 1 base and J by 11 bases, with 10 bases left in between. This CDR3 region has 12 residues. CDR3 DNA sequence: TGTGCCAGCAGCCAAGCCCGGGAGTTGCAGTATTTT. It encodes CASSQARELQYF.

This clonotype was counted between two and nine times. The chain recombines TRBV5-1 with TRBJ2-6, with D uncertain. Germline V gene sequence: CDR1 SGHRS, CDR2 YFSETQ. The CDR3 has 15 amino acids. Trimming cost V 0 bases and J 4 bases, with 8 bases left between them. The CDR3 bases are TGCGCCAGCAGCTTGGGGGATCCCGGGGCCAACGTCCTGACTTTC. Translating it yields CASSLGDPGANVLTF.

The genes are TRBV3-1 and TRBJ2-3; perhaps TRBD2 as D (7 bases). This CDR3 spans 17 amino acids. V was clipped by 1 base and J by 3 bases, with 17 bases between them. Looked up from germline, CDR1 is LGHDT and CDR2 is YNNKEL (reference sequence). In nucleotides, the CDR3 is TGTGCCAGCAGCCAAGGAGTTGTGGGGGGGCTGACAGATACGCAGTATTTT. Protein: CASSQGVVGGLTDTQYF.

This clonotype appeared a few times. V is TRBV4-1 and J is TRBJ2-1, with a possible D match to TRBD1 (5 bases). Trimming pared 4 bases from V and 4 bases from J, leaving 14 bases between. Germline CDR1 is MGHRA and CDR2 is YSYEKL. The CDR3 is 15 amino acids. The CDR3 region is CASSRRQLSYNEQFF. The CDR3 DNA reads as TGCGCCAGCAGCCGACGACAGCTATCATACAATGAGCAGTTCTTC.

V is TRBV9 and J is TRBJ2-7; perhaps TRBD2 as D (6 bases). The V end lost 0 bases, the J end lost 2 bases, and 12 bases lay between the germline ends. Per the germline V gene, CDR1 is SGDLS and CDR2 is YYNGEE. CDR3 size: 15 residues. CDR3 nucleotide sequence: TGTGCCAGCAGCGTAGCCATAGCGGCCCCCTACGAGCAGTACTTC. As protein: CASSVAIAAPYEQYF.

This clonotype was found a few times. The chain joins TRBV29-1 to TRBJ2-3; 12 nucleotides agree with TRBD2. In germline, CDR1 is SQVTM, CDR2 ANQGSEA. The V segment lost 4 bases and the J segment 3 bases; nucleotides outside the gene matches: 8. The CDR3 is 16 residues long. The chain's CDR3 is CSVAFKGLAGTDTQYF. The CDR3 nucleotides are TGCAGCGTTGCTTTTAAAGGACTAGCGGGAACAGATACGCAGTATTTT.

The J gene is TRBJ1-2, the V gene TRBV7-9; TRBD1 is a possible D gene (5 bases). V was pared by 1 base and J by 4 bases, with 10 bases between. The germline V gene has CDR1 SEHNR and CDR2 FQNEAQ (reference sequence). The CDR3 covers 14 residues. The CDR3 DNA reads TGTGCCAGCAGCTTAGAGAGGGACTCCTATGGCTACACCTTC. Translating gives CASSLERDSYGYTF.

The table lists this clonotype with a few counts. The chain couples TRBV6-5 to TRBJ2-1; D not resolved. CDR1 MNHEY and CDR2 SVGAGI come from the germline V gene. The CDR3 consists of 17 residues. Trimming cost V 0 bases and J 0 bases, with 12 bases left between them. The CDR3 nucleotides read TGTGCCAGCAGTTACTCGTCATTCTCGAGCTCCTACAATGAGCAGTTCTTC. Protein product: CASSYSSFSSSYNEQFF.

This clonotype was counted between two and nine times. This chain connects TRBV24-1 to TRBJ2-5, with 8 bases matching TRBD1. Looked up from germline, CDR1 is KGHDR and CDR2 is SFDVKD. The CDR3 runs to 14 residues. V was pared by 4 bases and J by 6 bases, with 6 bases of the junction left unmatched. CDR3 bases: TGTGCCACCAGTGAGTCAGGGGGCGGGAAGACCCAGTACTTC. This encodes CATSESGGGKTQYF.

This clonotype has more than one count but fewer than ten. The chain combines TRBV7-9 with TRBJ1-1; a possible D gene is TRBD1 (5 bases). CDR3 length: 15 residues. Germline values: CDR1 SEHNR, CDR2 FQNEAQ (reference sequence). Trimming shortened V by 2 bases and J by 1 base, and 11 bases separated the two germline ends. CDR3 sequence (DNA): TGTGCCAGCAGCTTATCTTACGGGGGGAACACTGAAGCTTTCTTT. Translated: CASSLSYGGNTEAFF.